These 31 T cell receptor beta chains were all obtained from the same sample, sequenced in a study of blood T cells in healthy people across ages. A second about 6 to 12 cycle PCR used barcoded and J-beta primers. A single record per CDR3 protein comes from TCRdb applying MiXCR to the 5' RACE reads. The profile shows approximately 820,000 distinct CDR3 sequences, about 42% of them singletons. Sequencing was done on a sample of blood. These receptor sequences come from a man aged 55 to 69 in good health.

The CDR3 DNA reads TGTGCCAGCCCCCAACAGAGTACTAGCACAGATACGCAGTATTTT. It encodes CASPQQSTSTDTQYF. This sequence joins TRBV6-5 and TRBJ2-3; D is uncertain. Trimming pared 8 bases from V and 0 bases from J, leaving 15 bases between. The CDR3 is 15 amino acids. Germline CDR1 is MNHEY and CDR2 is SVGAGI.

The rearrangement joins TRBV12-3 or TRBV12-4 to TRBJ1-1; TRBD1 matches at 7 bases. V gave up 7 bases and J gave up 3 bases; unmatched junction bases: 8. The CDR3 totals 14 residues. The CDR3, as DNA: TGTGCCAGCACCTACGGGACAGCCCACACTGAAGCTTTCTTT. It translates to CASTYGTAHTEAFF.

This clonotype was found a few times. J is TRBJ2-3 and V is TRBV7-2; D is perhaps TRBD2 (6 bases). Germline lookup yields CDR1 SGHTA and CDR2 FQGNSA. This CDR3 has 13 amino acids. V was pared by 6 bases and J by 1 base, with 8 bases between. CDR3: CASRASGTDTQYF. CDR3 coding DNA: TGTGCCAGCAGGGCTAGCGGCACAGATACGCAGTATTTT.

The V gene is TRBV3-1, the J gene TRBJ1-2; D ambiguous. The CDR3 is made up of 13 amino acids. With 5 bases removed from V and 4 bases from J, the gap between germline ends came to 11 bases. Germline V gene sequence: CDR1 LGHDT, CDR2 YNNKEL (reference sequence). CDR3 residues: CASSKESFYGYTF. Written as DNA, the CDR3 is TGTGCCAGCAGCAAGGAAAGCTTCTATGGCTACACCTTC. Full variable domain (remainder filled in from reference TRBV3-1 and TRBJ1-2): DTAVSQTPKYLVTQMGNDKSIKCEQNLGHDTMYWYKQDSKKFLKIMFSYNNKELIINETVPNRFSPKSPDKAHLNLHINSLELGDSAVYFCASSKESFYGYTFGSGTRLTVV.

This clonotype appeared a few times. The rearrangement uses TRBV7-9 and TRBJ1-2, with D possibly TRBD1 on 5 matching bases. The V gene's germline CDR1 is SEHNR and CDR2 FQNEAQ (reference sequence). This CDR3 has 14 amino acids. Trimming took off 0 bases at V and 3 bases at J, with 8 bases between the two ends. CDR3 bases: TGTGCCAGCAGCTTAGCGGGGGATTACTATGGCTACACCTTC. It encodes CASSLAGDYYGYTF.

V usage is TRBV5-1 and J usage is TRBJ2-3; TRBD1 matches 9 bases. The germline gives CDR1 SGHRS, CDR2 YFSETQ. The CDR3 sequence is 15 residues long. The trim removed 2 bases at V and 2 bases at J, leaving 3 bases unmatched. The CDR3 here is CASSFRDRATDTQYF. CDR3 DNA: TGCGCCAGCAGCTTCCGGGACAGGGCCACAGATACGCAGTATTTT.

This clonotype was detected a few times. The V and J genes are TRBV7-2 and TRBJ2-7; tentatively, D is TRBD2 (6 bases). CDR1 and CDR2 (germline): SGHTA, FQGNSA. Trimming removed 5 bases from V and 0 bases from J, with 14 bases in between. This CDR3 region has 15 residues. CDR3 sequence reads: CASSPAGTSSYEQYF. In nucleotides, the CDR3 is TGTGCCAGCAGCCCGGCCGGGACTTCCTCCTACGAGCAGTACTTC.

This clonotype was seen more than once but under ten times. V is TRBV6-2 or TRBV6-3 and J is TRBJ1-2; D perhaps matches TRBD1 (5 bases). CDR1 is MNHEY and CDR2 is SVGEGT in the germline V gene. This CDR3 is built from 13 residues. V was shortened by 4 bases and J by 4 bases, with 10 bases between the two germline ends. The CDR3 is CASSWATAYGYTF. In nucleotides, the CDR3 is TGTGCCAGCAGTTGGGCGACAGCCTATGGCTACACCTTC.

This rearrangement joins TRBV24-1 to TRBJ2-5; 12 bases line up with TRBD2. The CDR3 is 17 residues long. J was trimmed by 11 bases and V by 3 bases; bases with no gene match: 15. Germline CDR1 is KGHDR and CDR2 is SFDVKD. CDR3 protein: CATSDSGTSGFYNEQYF. CDR3 sequence (DNA): TGTGCCACCAGTGATAGCGGGACTAGCGGGTTCTACAATGAGCAGTACTTC.

This clonotype was seen a handful of times. The chain uses TRBV7-9 and TRBJ1-1, with TRBD1 as a possible D gene (5 bases). Germline assignment: CDR1 SEHNR and CDR2 FQNEAQ (reference sequence). V lost 1 base and J lost 4, with 10 bases in between. CDR3 length: 14 amino acids. The CDR3 bases are TGTGCCAGCAGCTTAGATATTGGGGGCACTGAAGCTTTCTTT. It yields the protein CASSLDIGGTEAFF. The variable domain in full, with the rest retrieved from reference TRBV7-9 and TRBJ1-1, is DTGVSQNPRHKITKRGQNVTFRCDPISEHNRLYWYRQTLGQGPEFLTYFQNEAQLEKSRLLSDRFSAERPKGSFSTLEIQRTEQGDSAMYLCASSLDIGGTEAFFGQGTRLTVV.

The V and J genes are TRBV20-1 and TRBJ2-1; D unresolved. In germline, CDR1 is DFQATT, CDR2 SNEGSKA (reference sequence). CDR3 length equals 15 residues. V gave up 1 base and J gave up 2 bases, with 12 bases separating them. The CDR3 coding sequence is TGCAGTGCTAGAGCTCCACGGGCCGCCTACAATGAGCAGTTCTTC. Amino acid sequence: CSARAPRAAYNEQFF.

The rearrangement links TRBV10-3 to TRBJ2-5, with 11 bases aligning to TRBD1. CDR1 is ENHRY and CDR2 is SYGVKD in the germline V gene. The CDR3 runs 15 residues. V lost 10 bases, J lost 7 bases, and 14 bases stayed unmatched. CDR3 loop: CATHGTGGRKGTQYF. CDR3 bases: TGTGCCACCCACGGGACAGGGGGGAGAAAAGGGACCCAGTACTTC.

This clonotype appeared a few times. The V call is TRBV6-2 or TRBV6-3, the J call TRBJ2-7, with 7 nucleotides matching TRBD2. The trim removed 8 bases at V and 0 bases at J, leaving 7 bases unmatched. This CDR3 region has 14 residues. Germline assignment: CDR1 MNHEY and CDR2 SVGEGT. The CDR3 protein is CASQDGGNSYEQYF. The CDR3 region has the DNA TGTGCCAGCCAAGACGGGGGGAACTCCTACGAGCAGTACTTC.

This clonotype was counted at least ten times. The chain employs TRBV29-1 and TRBJ2-1, with 8 bases lining up with TRBD2. The germline V gene encodes CDR1 SQVTM and CDR2 ANQGSEA. The CDR3 has 14 amino acids. Unmatched junction bases numbered 4, after V lost 4 bases and J lost 2 bases. The CDR3 coding sequence is TGCAGCGTTGCTCCGGGGGGGGCCTACAATGAGCAGTTCTTC. Its protein is CSVAPGGAYNEQFF.

The chain is built from TRBV4-1 and TRBJ1-1, with TRBD1 as a possible D gene (5 bases). V was shortened by 4 bases and J by 1 base, with 16 bases between the two germline ends. Germline CDR1 reads MGHRA; CDR2 reads YSYEKL. The length of the CDR3 is 16 residues. CDR3 loop: CASSLPLTEGNTEAFF. The CDR3 DNA sequence: TGCGCCAGCAGCCTACCTTTGACAGAGGGGAACACTGAAGCTTTCTTT.

The V call is TRBV12-3 or TRBV12-4, the J call TRBJ1-5; D is ambiguous. The CDR3 is 16 amino acids. Deletions cut 6 bases from V and 1 base from J, with 16 bases between. The CDR3 DNA is TGTGCCAGCAGCCCCCCGCGGGCGTCGAGCAATCAGCCCCAGCATTTT. This sequence encodes CASSPPRASSNQPQHF.

This chain links TRBV7-2 with TRBJ2-1; 9 bases align to TRBD2. Matching the DNA end better, TRBJ2-7 makes the J call doubtful. CDR1 and CDR2 from the germline V gene are SGHTA and FQGNSA. The CDR3 is 14 amino acids. The CDR3 sequence is CASSLSGGLSEQYF. The CDR3 DNA sequence: TGTGCCAGCAGCTTAAGCGGGGGGCTCTCCGAGCAGTACTTC.

This clonotype was seen at least ten times. The chain combines TRBV4-3 with TRBJ2-6; D possibly corresponds to TRBD2 (5 bases). The CDR3 contains 16 residues. Germline V lookup: CDR1 LGHNA, CDR2 YSLEER. Between the trimmed V and J ends, which lost 4 bases and 5 bases, there was a span of 15 bases. The CDR3 protein is CASSREGRVRANVLTF. CDR3 sequence (DNA): TGCGCCAGCAGCCGAGAGGGTCGAGTAAGGGCCAACGTCCTGACTTTC.

The sample holds a few counts of this clonotype. The chain uses TRBV20-1 and TRBJ2-3; D tentatively fits TRBD1 or TRBD2 (5 bases each). Germline CDR1 DFQATT, CDR2 SNEGSKA (reference sequence). The CDR3 is 12 residues long. Trimming cost V 5 bases and J 6 bases, with 12 bases left between them. Written as DNA, the CDR3 is TGCAGTGCTCTCGGGGCCGGGGATACGCAGTATTTT. Encoded protein: CSALGAGDTQYF.

Only a few counts were recorded for this clonotype. The V and J genes are TRBV12-3 or TRBV12-4 and TRBJ2-7, with 12 bases fitting TRBD1. This CDR3 has 15 residues. V shed 5 bases and J 3 bases; nucleotides not matched to a gene: 5. The CDR3 loop is CASSHGTGGVYEQYF. CDR3 DNA: TGTGCCAGCAGTCATGGGACAGGGGGCGTCTACGAGCAGTACTTC.

The chain links TRBV2 to TRBJ1-2; D is uncertain. Germline V gene sequence: CDR1 SNHLY, CDR2 FYNNEI. The ends were cut back, 8 bases at V and 8 bases at J, with 15 bases in the middle. The CDR3 totals 12 residues. The CDR3 bases are TGTGCCAGCGTCCTGTATACTGGGGGCTACACCTTC. This codes for CASVLYTGGYTF.

This clonotype was detected only a few times. V is TRBV7-2 and J is TRBJ1-6; perhaps TRBD1 as D (5 bases). V was pared by 4 bases and J by 0 bases, with 10 bases between. Germline values: CDR1 SGHTA, CDR2 FQGNSA. This CDR3 contains 16 residues. CDR3 residues: CASSSLQDSYNSPLHF. The DNA for the CDR3 is TGTGCCAGCAGCTCCTTACAGGACTCCTATAATTCACCCCTCCACTTT.

The chain employs TRBV28 and TRBJ2-5; D might be TRBD2 (5 bases). With 5 bases removed from V and 4 bases from J, the gap between germline ends came to 23 bases. Germline V gives CDR1 MDHEN, CDR2 SYDVKM. The CDR3 consists of 17 residues. This CDR3 reads CASSLGFGEKVRETQYF. The CDR3 DNA is TGTGCCAGCAGTCTCGGGTTCGGGGAAAAGGTCCGAGAGACCCAGTACTTC.

J is TRBJ2-3 and V is TRBV20-1; D gene uncertain. Trimming removed 3 bases from V and 1 base from J, with 8 bases in between. Per germline, CDR1 DFQATT and CDR2 SNEGSKA (reference sequence). CDR3 length: 13 amino acids. Here the CDR3 reads CSASHAGTDTQYF. The CDR3 DNA is TGCAGTGCTAGCCACGCAGGCACAGATACGCAGTATTTT.

The genes are TRBV11-3 and TRBJ2-7; TRBD1 matches 9 bases. Germline assignment: CDR1 SGHNT and CDR2 YENEEA. The CDR3 loop spans 16 amino acids. Trimming at V came to 0 bases and at J to 5 bases, leaving 8 bases not matched to a gene. The CDR3 protein is CASSLDSGTGMHEQYF. Written as DNA, the CDR3 is TGTGCCAGCAGCTTAGACTCCGGGACAGGGATGCACGAGCAGTACTTC. The whole variable domain, filled in from reference TRBV11-3 and TRBJ2-7, reads EAGVVQSPRYKIIEKKQPVAFWCNPISGHNTLYWYLQNLGQGPELLIRYENEEAVDDSQLPKDRFSAERLKGVDSTLKIQPAELGDSAVYLCASSLDSGTGMHEQYFGPGTRLTVT.

The chain employs TRBV5-6 and TRBJ2-5, with TRBD1 matching 9 bases. V gave up 4 bases and J gave up 1 base; unmatched junction bases: 8. The CDR3 covers 16 residues. Germline V gives CDR1 SGHDT, CDR2 YYEEEE. The CDR3 is CASSVIQGAIQETQYF. In nucleotides, the CDR3 is TGTGCCAGCAGCGTGATACAGGGGGCGATCCAAGAGACCCAGTACTTC.

This sequence joins TRBV7-9 and TRBJ1-4; 9 bases fit TRBD1. CDR3 length: 19 amino acids. Looked up from germline, CDR1 is SEHNR and CDR2 is FQNEAQ (reference sequence). The trim removed 6 bases at V and 4 bases at J, leaving 18 bases unmatched. DNA for the CDR3: TGTGCCAGCAGTTCAACACGACAGGGGGAACCATCGGTTAATGAAAAACTGTTTTTT. Translating gives CASSSTRQGEPSVNEKLFF.

The sample holds a few counts of this clonotype. The chain couples TRBV7-9 to TRBJ2-5; D possibly corresponds to TRBD2 (6 bases). Trimming left V 4 bases short and J 5 bases short, with 11 bases between. CDR1 SEHNR and CDR2 FQNEAQ come from the germline V gene (reference sequence). The CDR3 loop spans 13 amino acids. The CDR3 sequence: CASSSGGIETQYF. The CDR3 nucleotides read TGTGCCAGCAGCTCCGGGGGTATCGAGACCCAGTACTTC.

On this clonotype itself: A read error may explain this, as a much larger clone is one base away. CDR3 sequence reads: CASSVLGVRETQYF. The DNA for the CDR3 is TGTGCCAGCAGCGTTTTAGGGGTCCGGGAGACCCAGTACTTC. V gene TRBV7-2 combines with J gene TRBJ2-5, with TRBD1 as a possible D gene (5 bases). CDR3 length: 14 amino acids. The germline V and J ends were trimmed by 5 bases and 5 bases, with 15 bases remaining between them. The V gene's germline CDR1 is SGHTA and CDR2 FQGNSA.

V is TRBV12-3 or TRBV12-4 and J is TRBJ2-7; D ambiguous. Trimming removed 2 bases at V and 6 bases at J, with 11 bases between. The length of the CDR3 is 13 residues. The CDR3: CASSLKVVLEQYF. The CDR3 bases are TGTGCCAGCAGTTTAAAGGTAGTACTCGAGCAGTACTTC.

The rearrangement joins TRBV11-2 to TRBJ2-7; 7 positions match TRBD1. The length of the CDR3 is 14 residues. The germline gives CDR1 SGHAT, CDR2 FQNNGV. With 4 bases clipped from V and 2 bases from J, the junction kept 5 bases outside the gene matches. Written as DNA, the CDR3 is TGTGCCAGCAGCTACGCCGGGACAGCCTACGAGCAGTACTTC. Encoded protein: CASSYAGTAYEQYF.